What follows describes a single TCR beta chain. TCRdb's table, derived via immunoSEQ multiplex PCR, lists solely in-frame clones and lacks some. Of around 60,000 clones listed, 80% to 90% are singletons. The record originates from a study of blood T cell repertoires in COVID-19. The overall study: Collection of acute and convalescent COVID-19 samples took place in the United States, Italy and Spain. T cells, B-cell-depleted T cells, or PBMCs provided the cDNA or gDNA that served as material.

The CDR3 extends over 14 amino acids. Germline V gives CDR1 GTSNPN, CDR2 SVGIG (reference sequence). Losses at the gene ends were 3 bases for V and 9 bases for J; bases not matched to a gene: 9. The V gene is TRBV30, the J gene TRBJ2-2; 8 bases are shared with TRBD2. The TCR sequence derives from a man aged 35-49 years with acute or convalescent COVID-19. What was sequenced was peripheral blood. DNA of the CDR3: TGTGCCTGGAGCCCCGGGCGGGGGGCTAGGGAGCTGTTTTTT. Translation: CAWSPGRGARELFF.